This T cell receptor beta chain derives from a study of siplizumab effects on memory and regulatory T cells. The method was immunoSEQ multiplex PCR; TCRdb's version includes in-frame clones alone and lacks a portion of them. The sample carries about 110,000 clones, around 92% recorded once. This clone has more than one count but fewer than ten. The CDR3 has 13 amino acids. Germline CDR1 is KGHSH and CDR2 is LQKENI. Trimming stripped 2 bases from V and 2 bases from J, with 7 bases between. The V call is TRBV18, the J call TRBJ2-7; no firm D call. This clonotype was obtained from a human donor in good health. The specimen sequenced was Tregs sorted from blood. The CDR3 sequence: CASSPDYAYEQYF. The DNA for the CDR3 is TGTGCCAGCTCACCAGATTATGCCTACGAGCAGTACTTC.